Sequencing of this T cell receptor beta chain was carried out in a study of early T cells in non-severe SARS-CoV-2 infection. TCRdb re-derived calls from the 5' RACE reads in MiXCR, one entry per CDR3 protein. The sample records 75,000 or so distinct CDR3 sequences, about 14% being singletons. The ends were cut back, 5 bases at V and 0 bases at J, with 8 bases in the middle. This CDR3 has 14 residues. CDR1 and CDR2 (germline): DFQATT, SNEGSKA (reference sequence). This clonotype was detected ten times or more. The antigen is undetermined. Study outcomes and limitations: VDJdb matching, biased toward anti-spike CD8 responses, missed private and CD4 specificities.

Sequenced: whole blood. The chain links TRBV20-1 to TRBJ2-6; D remains ambiguous. This sequence originates from an adult who was a healthcare worker with PCR-confirmed SARS-CoV-2 infection or an uninfected control (not recorded which). Written as DNA, the CDR3 is TGCAGTGCTCTCCAGGTCTCTGGGGCCAACGTCCTGACTTTC. Protein: CSALQVSGANVLTF.